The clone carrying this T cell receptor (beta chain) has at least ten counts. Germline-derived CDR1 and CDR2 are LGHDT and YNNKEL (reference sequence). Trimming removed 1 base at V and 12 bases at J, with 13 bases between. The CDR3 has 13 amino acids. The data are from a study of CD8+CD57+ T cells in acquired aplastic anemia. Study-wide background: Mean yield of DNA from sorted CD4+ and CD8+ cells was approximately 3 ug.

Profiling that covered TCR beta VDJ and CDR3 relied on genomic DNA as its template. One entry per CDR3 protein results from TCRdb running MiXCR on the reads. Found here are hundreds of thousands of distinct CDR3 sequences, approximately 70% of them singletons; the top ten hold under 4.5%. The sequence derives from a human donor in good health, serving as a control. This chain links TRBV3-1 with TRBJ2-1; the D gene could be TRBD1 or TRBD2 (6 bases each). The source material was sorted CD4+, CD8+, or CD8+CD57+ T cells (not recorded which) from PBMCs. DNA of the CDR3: TGTGCCAGCAGCCAAGCCCCGGGGGCATTGCAGTTCTTC. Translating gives CASSQAPGALQFF.